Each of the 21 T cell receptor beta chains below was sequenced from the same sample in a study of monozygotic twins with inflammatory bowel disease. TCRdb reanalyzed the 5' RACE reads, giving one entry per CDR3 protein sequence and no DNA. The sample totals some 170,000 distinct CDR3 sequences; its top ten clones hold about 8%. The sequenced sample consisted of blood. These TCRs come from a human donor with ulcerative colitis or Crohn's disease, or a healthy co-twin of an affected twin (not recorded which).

The CDR3 region is CAIRREKGAYEQYF. The chain has TRBV10-3 and TRBJ2-7; TCRdb's D call, TRBD1, is unchecked because there is no DNA. The germline gives CDR1 ENHRY, CDR2 SYGVKD. The length of the CDR3 is 14 residues.

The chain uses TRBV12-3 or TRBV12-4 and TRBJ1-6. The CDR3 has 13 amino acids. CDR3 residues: CASTQRTQSPLHF.

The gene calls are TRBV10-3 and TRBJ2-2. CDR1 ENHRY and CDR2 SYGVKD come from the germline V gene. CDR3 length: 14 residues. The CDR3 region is CAIRRGANTGELFF.

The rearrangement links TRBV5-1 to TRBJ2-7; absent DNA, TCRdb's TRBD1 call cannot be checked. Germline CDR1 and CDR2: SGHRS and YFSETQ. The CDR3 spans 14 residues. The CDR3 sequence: CASSLGAGGYEQYF.

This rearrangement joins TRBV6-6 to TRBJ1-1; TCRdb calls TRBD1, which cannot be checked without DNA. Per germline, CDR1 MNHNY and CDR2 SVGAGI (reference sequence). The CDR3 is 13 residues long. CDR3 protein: CASSYDRETEAFF.

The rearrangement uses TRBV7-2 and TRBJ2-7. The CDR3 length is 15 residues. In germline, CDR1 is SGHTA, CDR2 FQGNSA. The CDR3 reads CASSLVHRGDYEQYF.

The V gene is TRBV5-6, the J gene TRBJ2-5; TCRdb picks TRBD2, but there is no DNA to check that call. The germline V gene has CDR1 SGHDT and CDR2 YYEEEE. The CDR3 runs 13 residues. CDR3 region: CASSAMGVETQYF.

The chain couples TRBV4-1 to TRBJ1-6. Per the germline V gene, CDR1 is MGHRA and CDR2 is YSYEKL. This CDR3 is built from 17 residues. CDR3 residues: CASSQDSLGPYNSPLHF.

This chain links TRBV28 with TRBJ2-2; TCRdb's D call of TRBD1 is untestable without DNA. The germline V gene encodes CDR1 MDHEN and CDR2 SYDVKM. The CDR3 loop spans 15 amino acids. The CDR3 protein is CASSLTTSRAGELFF.

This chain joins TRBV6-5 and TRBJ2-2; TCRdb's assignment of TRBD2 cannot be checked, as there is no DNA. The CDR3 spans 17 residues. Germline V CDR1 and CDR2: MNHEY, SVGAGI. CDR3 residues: CASSYSIAGPITGELFF.

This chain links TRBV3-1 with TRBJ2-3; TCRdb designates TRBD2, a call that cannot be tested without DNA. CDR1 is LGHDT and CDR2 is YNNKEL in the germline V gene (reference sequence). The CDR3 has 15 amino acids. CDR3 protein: CASSGIGSRADTQYF.

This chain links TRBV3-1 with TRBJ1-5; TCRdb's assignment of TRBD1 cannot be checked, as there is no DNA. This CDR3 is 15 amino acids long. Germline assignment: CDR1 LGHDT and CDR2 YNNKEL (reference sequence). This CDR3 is CASSAGTTSNQPQHF. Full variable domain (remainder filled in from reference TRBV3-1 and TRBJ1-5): DTAVSQTPKYLVTQMGNDKSIKCEQNLGHDTMYWYKQDSKKFLKIMFSYNNKELIINETVPNRFSPKSPDKAHLNLHINSLELGDSAVYFCASSAGTTSNQPQHFGDGTRLSIL.

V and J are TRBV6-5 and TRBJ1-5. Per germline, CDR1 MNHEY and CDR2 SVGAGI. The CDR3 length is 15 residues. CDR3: CASSYSRGGDQPQHF.

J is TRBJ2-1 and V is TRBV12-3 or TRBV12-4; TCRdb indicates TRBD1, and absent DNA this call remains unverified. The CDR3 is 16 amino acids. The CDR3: CASSPGVAVINNEQFF.

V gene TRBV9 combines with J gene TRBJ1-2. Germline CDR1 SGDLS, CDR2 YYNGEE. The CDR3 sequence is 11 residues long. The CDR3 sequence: CASNSRDGYTF.

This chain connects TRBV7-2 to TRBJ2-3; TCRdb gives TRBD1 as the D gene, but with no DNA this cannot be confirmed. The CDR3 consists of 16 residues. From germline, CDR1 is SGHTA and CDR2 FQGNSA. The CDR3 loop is CASSFVGGLISDTQYF.

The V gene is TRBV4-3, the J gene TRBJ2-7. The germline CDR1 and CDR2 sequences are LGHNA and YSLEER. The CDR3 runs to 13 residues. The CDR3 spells CASSQEAHYEQYF.

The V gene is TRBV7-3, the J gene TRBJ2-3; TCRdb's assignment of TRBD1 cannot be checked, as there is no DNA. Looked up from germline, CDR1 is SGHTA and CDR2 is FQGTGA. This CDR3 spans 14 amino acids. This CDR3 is CASSVGGASDTQYF.

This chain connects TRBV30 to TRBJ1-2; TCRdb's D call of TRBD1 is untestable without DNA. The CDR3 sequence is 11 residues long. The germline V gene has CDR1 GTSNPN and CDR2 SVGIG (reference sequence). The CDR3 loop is CAWSSGIGYTF.

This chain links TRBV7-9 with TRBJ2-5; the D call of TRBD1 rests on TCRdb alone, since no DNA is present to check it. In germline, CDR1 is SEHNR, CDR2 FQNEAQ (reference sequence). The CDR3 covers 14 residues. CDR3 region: CASSGTLNQETQYF.

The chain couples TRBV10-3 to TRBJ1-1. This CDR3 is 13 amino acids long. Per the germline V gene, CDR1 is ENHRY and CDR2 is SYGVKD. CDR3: CAISESPTREAFF.